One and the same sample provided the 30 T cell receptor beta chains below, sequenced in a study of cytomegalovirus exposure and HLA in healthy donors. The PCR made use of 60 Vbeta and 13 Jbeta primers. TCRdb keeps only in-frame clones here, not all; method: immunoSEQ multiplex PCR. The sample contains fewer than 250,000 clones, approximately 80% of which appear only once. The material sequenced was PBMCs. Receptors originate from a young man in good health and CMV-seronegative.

The chain's CDR3 is CASSQDRGTTGEQYF. As DNA, the CDR3 is TGCGCCAGCAGCCAAGACAGGGGAACAACTGGCGAGCAGTACTTC. The chain employs TRBV4-1 and TRBJ2-7, with D possibly TRBD1 on 6 matching bases. The CDR3 runs to 15 residues. Trimming shortened V by 0 bases and J by 6 bases, and 15 bases separated the two germline ends. Germline V gene lookup returns CDR1 MGHRA and CDR2 YSYEKL.

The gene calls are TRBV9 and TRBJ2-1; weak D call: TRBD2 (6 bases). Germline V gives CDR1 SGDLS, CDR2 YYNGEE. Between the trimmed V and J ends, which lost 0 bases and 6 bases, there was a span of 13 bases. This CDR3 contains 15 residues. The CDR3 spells CASSVDGGEGNEQFF. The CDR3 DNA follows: TGTGCCAGCAGCGTAGACGGCGGGGAAGGCAATGAGCAGTTCTTC.

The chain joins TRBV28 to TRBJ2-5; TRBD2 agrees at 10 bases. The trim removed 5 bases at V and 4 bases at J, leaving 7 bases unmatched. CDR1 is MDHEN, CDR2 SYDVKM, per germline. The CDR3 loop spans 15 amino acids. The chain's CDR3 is CASSPIAGGPETQYF. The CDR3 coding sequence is TGTGCCAGCAGTCCTATAGCGGGGGGCCCAGAGACCCAGTACTTC.

CDR3 in amino acids: CASSPPTGQQNTEAFF. The CDR3 coding sequence is TGTGCCAGCAGTCCACCTACGGGACAGCAGAACACTGAAGCTTTCTTT. This rearrangement joins TRBV28 to TRBJ1-1; TRBD1 matches at 7 bases. The CDR3 sequence is 16 residues long. Germline trimming cut 5 bases from V and 1 base from J; bases unmatched to any gene: 10. Germline CDR1 and CDR2: MDHEN and SYDVKM.

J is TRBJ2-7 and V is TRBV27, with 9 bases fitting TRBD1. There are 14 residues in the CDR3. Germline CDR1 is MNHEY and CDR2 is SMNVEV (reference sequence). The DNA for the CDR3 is TGTGCGGAAAGCATCGGACAGGGGAACTACGAGCAGTACTTC. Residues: CAESIGQGNYEQYF.

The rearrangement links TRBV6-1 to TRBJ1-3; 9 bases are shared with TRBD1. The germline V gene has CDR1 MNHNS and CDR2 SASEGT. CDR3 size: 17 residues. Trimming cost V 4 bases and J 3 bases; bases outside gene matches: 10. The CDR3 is CASSASSGTGIGNTIYF. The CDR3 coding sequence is TGTGCCAGCAGTGCATCGTCCGGGACAGGGATTGGAAACACCATATATTTT.

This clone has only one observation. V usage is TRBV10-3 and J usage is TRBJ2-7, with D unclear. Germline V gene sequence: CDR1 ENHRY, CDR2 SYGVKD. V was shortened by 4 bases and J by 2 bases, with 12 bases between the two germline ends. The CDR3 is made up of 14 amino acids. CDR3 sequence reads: CAISGTRLTYEQYF. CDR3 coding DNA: TGTGCCATCAGTGGAACCAGGTTGACCTACGAGCAGTACTTC.

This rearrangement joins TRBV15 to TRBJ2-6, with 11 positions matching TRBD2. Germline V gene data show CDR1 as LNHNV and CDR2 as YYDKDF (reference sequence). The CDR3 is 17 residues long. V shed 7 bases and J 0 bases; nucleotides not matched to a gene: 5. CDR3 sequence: CATTRLAGISGANVLTF. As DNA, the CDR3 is TGTGCCACCACCCGACTAGCGGGGATCTCTGGGGCCAACGTCCTGACTTTC. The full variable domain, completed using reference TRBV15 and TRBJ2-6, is DAMVIQNPRYQVTQFGKPVTLSCSQTLNHNVMYWYQQKSSQAPKLLFHYYDKDFNNEADTPDNFQSRRPNTSFCFLDIRSPGLGDTAMYLCATTRLAGISGANVLTFGAGSRLTVL.

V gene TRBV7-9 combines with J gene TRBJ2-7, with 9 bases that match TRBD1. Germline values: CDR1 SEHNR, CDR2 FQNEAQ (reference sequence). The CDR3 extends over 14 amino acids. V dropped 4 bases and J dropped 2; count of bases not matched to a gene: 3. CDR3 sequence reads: CASSSRDRAYEQYF. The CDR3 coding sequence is TGTGCCAGCAGCTCGCGGGACAGGGCCTACGAGCAGTACTTC.

CDR3 sequence reads: CSVRGGETQYF. The CDR3 DNA follows: TGCAGCGTTCGCGGGGGAGAGACCCAGTACTTC. This chain connects TRBV29-1 to TRBJ2-5, with 7 bases that match TRBD2. This CDR3 has 11 amino acids. Per germline, CDR1 SQVTM and CDR2 ANQGSEA. With 5 bases clipped from V and 4 bases from J, the junction kept 1 base outside the gene matches.

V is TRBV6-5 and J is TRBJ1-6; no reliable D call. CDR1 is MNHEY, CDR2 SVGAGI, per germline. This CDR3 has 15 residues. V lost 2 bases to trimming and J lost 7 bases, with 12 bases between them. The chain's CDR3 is CASSYRSVLNSPLHF. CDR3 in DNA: TGTGCCAGCAGTTACCGGAGTGTCCTCAATTCACCCCTCCACTTT.

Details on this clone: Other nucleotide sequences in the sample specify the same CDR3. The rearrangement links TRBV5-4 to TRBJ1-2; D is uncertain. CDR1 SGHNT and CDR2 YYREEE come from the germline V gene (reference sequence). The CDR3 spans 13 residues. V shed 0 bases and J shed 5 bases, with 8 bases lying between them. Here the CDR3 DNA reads TGTGCCAGCAGCTTGGGCCAGACTTATGGCTACACCTTC. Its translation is CASSLGQTYGYTF.

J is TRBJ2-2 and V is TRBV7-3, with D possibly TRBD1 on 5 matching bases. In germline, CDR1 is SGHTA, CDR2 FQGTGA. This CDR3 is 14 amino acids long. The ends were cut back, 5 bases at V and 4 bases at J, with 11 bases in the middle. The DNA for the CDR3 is TGTGCCAGCAGCCCCGACAGCTTCACCGGGGAGCTGTTTTTT. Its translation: CASSPDSFTGELFF.

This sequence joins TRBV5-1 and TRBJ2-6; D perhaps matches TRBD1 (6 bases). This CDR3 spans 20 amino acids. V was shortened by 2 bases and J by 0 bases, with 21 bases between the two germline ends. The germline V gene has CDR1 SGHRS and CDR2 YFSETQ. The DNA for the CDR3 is TGCGCCAGCAGCTTATACAGGGTTTTATTTGCAGACTCTGGGGCCAACGTCCTGACTTTC. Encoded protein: CASSLYRVLFADSGANVLTF.

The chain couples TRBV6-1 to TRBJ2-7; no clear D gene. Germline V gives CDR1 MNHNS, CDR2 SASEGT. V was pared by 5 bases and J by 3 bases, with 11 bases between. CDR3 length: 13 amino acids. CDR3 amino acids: CASSTSDNYEQYF. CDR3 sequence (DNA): TGTGCCAGCAGTACATCAGACAACTACGAGCAGTACTTC.

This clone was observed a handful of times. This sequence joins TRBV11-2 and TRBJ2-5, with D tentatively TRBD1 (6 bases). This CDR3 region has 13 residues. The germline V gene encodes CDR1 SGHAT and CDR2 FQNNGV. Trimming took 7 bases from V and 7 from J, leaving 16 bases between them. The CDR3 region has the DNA TGTGCCAGCACCACCACAGGGTCGGGGACCCAGTACTTC. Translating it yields CASTTTGSGTQYF.

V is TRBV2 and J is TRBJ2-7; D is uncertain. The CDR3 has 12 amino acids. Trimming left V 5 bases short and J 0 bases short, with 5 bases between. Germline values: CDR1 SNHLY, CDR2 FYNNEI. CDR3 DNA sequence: TGTGCCAGCAGTCCGTACTCCTACGAGCAGTACTTC. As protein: CASSPYSYEQYF. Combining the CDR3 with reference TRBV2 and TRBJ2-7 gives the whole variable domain EPEVTQTPSHQVTQMGQEVILRCVPISNHLYFYWYRQILGQKVEFLVSFYNNEISEKSEIFDDQFSVERPDGSNFTLKIRSTKLEDSAMYFCASSPYSYEQYFGPGTRLTVT.

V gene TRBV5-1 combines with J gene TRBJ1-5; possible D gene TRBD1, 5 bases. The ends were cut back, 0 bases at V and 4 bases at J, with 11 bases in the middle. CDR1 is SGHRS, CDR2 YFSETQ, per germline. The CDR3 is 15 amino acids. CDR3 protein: CASSLDGAVNQPQHF. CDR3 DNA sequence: TGCGCCAGCAGCTTGGATGGGGCAGTAAATCAGCCCCAGCATTTT.

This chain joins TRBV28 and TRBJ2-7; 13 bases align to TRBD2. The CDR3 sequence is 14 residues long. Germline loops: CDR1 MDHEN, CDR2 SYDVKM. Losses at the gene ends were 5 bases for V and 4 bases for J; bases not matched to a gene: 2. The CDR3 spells CASSQLAGGYEQYF. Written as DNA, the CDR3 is TGTGCCAGCAGTCAACTAGCGGGGGGGTACGAGCAGTACTTC.

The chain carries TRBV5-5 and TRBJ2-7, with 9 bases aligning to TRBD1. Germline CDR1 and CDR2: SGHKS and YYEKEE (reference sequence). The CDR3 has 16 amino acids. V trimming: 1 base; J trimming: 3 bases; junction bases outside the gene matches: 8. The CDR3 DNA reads TGTGCCAGCAGCTTGACACCGGGACAGGGTCACTACGAGCAGTACTTC. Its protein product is CASSLTPGQGHYEQYF.

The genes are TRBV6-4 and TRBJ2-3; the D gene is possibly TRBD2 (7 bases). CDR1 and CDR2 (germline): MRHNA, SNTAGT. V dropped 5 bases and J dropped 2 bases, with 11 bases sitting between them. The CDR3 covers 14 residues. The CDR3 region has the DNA TGTGCCAGCAGTTTCGGGGGGCCCACAGATACGCAGTATTTT. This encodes CASSFGGPTDTQYF.

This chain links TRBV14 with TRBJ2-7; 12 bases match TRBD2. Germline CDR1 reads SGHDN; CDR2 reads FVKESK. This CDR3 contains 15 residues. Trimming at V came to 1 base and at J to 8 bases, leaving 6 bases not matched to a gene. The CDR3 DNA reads TGTGCCAGCAGCCAAGGGACTAGCGGGGCTGCAAAGCAGTACTTC. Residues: CASSQGTSGAAKQYF. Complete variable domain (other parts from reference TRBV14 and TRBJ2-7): EAGVTQFPSHSVIEKGQTVTLRCDPISGHDNLYWYRRVMGKEIKFLLHFVKESKQDESGMPNNRFLAERTGGTYSTLKVQPAELEDSGVYFCASSQGTSGAAKQYFGPGTRLTVT.

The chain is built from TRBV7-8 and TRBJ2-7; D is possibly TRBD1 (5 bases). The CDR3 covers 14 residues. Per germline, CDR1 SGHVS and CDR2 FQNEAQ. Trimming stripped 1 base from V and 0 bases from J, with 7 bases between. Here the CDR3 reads CASSLDRFSYEQYF. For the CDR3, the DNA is TGTGCCAGCAGCTTAGACAGGTTCTCCTACGAGCAGTACTTC.

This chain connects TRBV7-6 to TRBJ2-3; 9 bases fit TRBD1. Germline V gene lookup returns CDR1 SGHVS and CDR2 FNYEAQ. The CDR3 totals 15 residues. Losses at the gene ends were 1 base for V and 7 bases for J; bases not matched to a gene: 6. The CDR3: CASSLDRGPTNTQYF. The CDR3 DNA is TGTGCCAGCAGCTTAGACAGGGGGCCCACTAATACGCAGTATTTT. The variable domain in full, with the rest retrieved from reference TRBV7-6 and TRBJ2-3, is GAGVSQSPRYKVTKRGQDVALRCDPISGHVSLYWYRQALGQGPEFLTYFNYEAQQDKSGLPNDRFSAERPEGSISTLTIQRTEQRDSAMYRCASSLDRGPTNTQYFGPGTRLTVL.

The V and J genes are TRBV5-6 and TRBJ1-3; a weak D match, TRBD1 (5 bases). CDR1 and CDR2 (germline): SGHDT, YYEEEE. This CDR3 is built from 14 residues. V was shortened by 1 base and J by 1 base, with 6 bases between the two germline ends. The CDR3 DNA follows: TGTGCCAGCAGCTTGCAGGGATCTGGAAACACCATATATTTT. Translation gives CASSLQGSGNTIYF.

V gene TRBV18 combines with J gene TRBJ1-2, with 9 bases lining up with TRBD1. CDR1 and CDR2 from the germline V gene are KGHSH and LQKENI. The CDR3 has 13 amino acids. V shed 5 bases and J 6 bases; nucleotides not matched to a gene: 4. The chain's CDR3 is CASSSGTGNGYTF. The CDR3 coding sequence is TGTGCCAGCTCATCCGGGACAGGGAATGGCTACACCTTC.

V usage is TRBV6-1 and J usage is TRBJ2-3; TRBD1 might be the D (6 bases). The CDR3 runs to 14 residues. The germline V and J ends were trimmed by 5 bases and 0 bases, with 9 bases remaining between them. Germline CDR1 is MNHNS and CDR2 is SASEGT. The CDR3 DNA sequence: TGTGCCAGCAGTCAGAGGGGGAGCACAGATACGCAGTATTTT. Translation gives CASSQRGSTDTQYF.

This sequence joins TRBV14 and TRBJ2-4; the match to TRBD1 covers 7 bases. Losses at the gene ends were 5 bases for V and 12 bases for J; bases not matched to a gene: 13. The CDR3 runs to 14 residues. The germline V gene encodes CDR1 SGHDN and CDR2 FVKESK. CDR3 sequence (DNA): TGTGCCAGCAGCTCCTTACGAACGACAGGGCCTCAGTACTTC. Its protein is CASSSLRTTGPQYF.

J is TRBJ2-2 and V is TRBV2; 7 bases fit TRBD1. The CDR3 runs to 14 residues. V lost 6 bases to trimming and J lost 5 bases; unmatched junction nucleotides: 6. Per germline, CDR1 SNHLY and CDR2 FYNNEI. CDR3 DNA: TGTGCCAGCAGCGACAGGGAGAGTACCGGGGAGCTGTTTTTT. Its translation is CASSDRESTGELFF. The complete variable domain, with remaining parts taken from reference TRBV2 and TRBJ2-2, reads EPEVTQTPSHQVTQMGQEVILRCVPISNHLYFYWYRQILGQKVEFLVSFYNNEISEKSEIFDDQFSVERPDGSNFTLKIRSTKLEDSAMYFCASSDRESTGELFFGEGSRLTVL.

In DNA form, the CDR3 reads TGTGCCAGCAGTTCCCCGTCGGGTTTCGAGCAGTACTTC. The encoded protein is CASSSPSGFEQYF. V is TRBV28 and J is TRBJ2-7; no clear D gene. Germline V gene data show CDR1 as MDHEN and CDR2 as SYDVKM. V lost 4 bases and J 6 bases, leaving 13 bases between the germline ends. The CDR3 spans 13 residues.